Reported below is one TCR beta chain. In the original workflow: Quantification of nucleated cells was approximated via reference gene primer amplification. Method: immunoSEQ multiplex PCR; TCRdb's copy keeps in-frame clones and lacks some. V and J calls and clone size are given by that table; D and trimming were obtained from the DNA. Here the sample spans about 200,000 clones, 88% being singletons. The source of the sample is a study of blood T cell repertoires in COVID-19. The wider study: The study drew acute and convalescent COVID-19 samples from the United States, Italy and Spain. The analysed material was cDNA or gDNA that came from T cells, B-cell-depleted T cells, or PBMCs.

This clonotype was obtained from a woman in her forties who had recovered from COVID-19. Sequenced: peripheral blood.

The CDR3 DNA follows: TGTGCCAGCTCCGATCAGCCCCAGCATTTT. As protein: CASSDQPQHF. The J gene is TRBJ1-5, the V gene TRBV7-9, with D uncertain. The CDR3 is 10 amino acids. V gave up 8 bases and J gave up 5 bases, with 4 bases separating them. The germline V gene encodes CDR1 SEHNR and CDR2 FQNEAQ (reference sequence).